This T cell receptor beta chain came from a study of CD8 T cells in Susac syndrome. Study in general: When their blood was taken, patients with Susac syndrome were therapy-naive, taking corticosteroids, or taking intravenous immunoglobulin alone. General study results and limits: Clonal expansion was missing from Susac syndrome CD4+ T cell repertoires.

Through negative isolation, CD4+ and CD8+ T cells were obtained, while TEMRA cells were enriched using FACS. Reverse transcription of about 0.5 to 1 ug RNA was carried out with random hexamers. The method of amplification for TCR beta CDR3 was immunoSEQ multiplex PCR, covering 54 Vbeta and 13 Jbeta. Each CDR3 protein is one row after TCRdb ran MiXCR on the immunoSEQ multiplex PCR reads. The profile shows more than 85,000 distinct CDR3 sequences, just under 95% of them singletons. The CDR3 totals 14 residues. V was cut by 3 bases and J by 9 bases, with 13 bases left in between. Germline CDR1 is SGDLS and CDR2 is YYNGEE. A note on this clonotype: Its antigen is not known.

This TCR derives from a human donor with Susac syndrome. The sample taken for sequencing was CD4+ T cells from PBMCs. The chain uses TRBV9 and TRBJ1-6; D remains unclear. The CDR3 loop reads CASSEIGVGSPLHF. The CDR3 DNA is TGTGCCAGCAGCGAGATTGGGGTAGGTTCACCCCTCCACTTT.